One and the same sample provided the 6 T cell receptor beta chains below, sequenced in a study of blood T cell repertoires in COVID-19. Sequenced by immunoSEQ multiplex PCR; TCRdb stores in-frame clones only, minus some. Of about 170,000 clones listed, 79% are singletons. Sequencing was carried out using PBMCs or T cells enriched from blood (not recorded which). These receptors were collected from a woman between 65 and 79 years old in a cohort exposed to, infected with or recovered from COVID-19 (not recorded which).

The chain is built from TRBV28 and TRBJ1-2; 7 positions agree with TRBD1. The CDR3 runs to 15 residues. Trimming at V came to 6 bases and at J to 0 bases, leaving 7 bases not matched to a gene. Germline assignment: CDR1 MDHEN and CDR2 SYDVKM. For the CDR3, the DNA is TGTGCCAGCAGAGGGCCGGACAGGTCTAACTATGGCTACACCTTC. It encodes CASRGPDRSNYGYTF.

The chain recombines TRBV7-2 with TRBJ1-2; weak D call: TRBD1 (6 bases). Between the trimmed V and J ends, which lost 2 bases and 2 bases, there was a span of 12 bases. CDR3 length: 15 amino acids. In germline, CDR1 is SGHTA, CDR2 FQGNSA. The DNA of the CDR3 is TGTGCCAGCAGCTTAACTTCGGGGACAAACTATGGCTACACCTTC. It yields the protein CASSLTSGTNYGYTF.

This clone was detected only once. The gene calls are TRBV5-1 and TRBJ2-4; D is perhaps TRBD2 (6 bases). The CDR3 length is 15 residues. Germline V lookup: CDR1 SGHRS, CDR2 YFSETQ. The V and J ends lost 1 base and 6 bases respectively, with 14 bases between them. The CDR3 coding sequence is TGCGCCAGCAGCTTGATGGCGGGAACCACAAACATTCAGTACTTC. Its protein product is CASSLMAGTTNIQYF.

This chain uses TRBV5-5 with TRBJ2-2; 12 positions match TRBD2. Unmatched junction bases numbered 1, after V lost 2 bases and J lost 5 bases. This CDR3 is 15 amino acids long. Germline CDR1 and CDR2: SGHKS and YYEKEE (reference sequence). CDR3 DNA sequence: TGTGCCAGCAGCTTCGGGACTAGCGGGACCGGGGAGCTGTTTTTT. Protein product: CASSFGTSGTGELFF.

The chain recombines TRBV5-1 with TRBJ2-1; D remains unclear. This CDR3 comprises 14 residues. In germline, CDR1 is SGHRS, CDR2 YFSETQ. Trimming cost V 0 bases and J 8 bases, with 12 bases left between them. The CDR3 sequence is CASSLALSQDEQFF. CDR3 in DNA: TGCGCCAGCAGCTTGGCCTTATCCCAGGATGAGCAGTTCTTC.

This chain links TRBV7-3 with TRBJ2-1; no reliable D call. The CDR3 is 16 residues long. Per germline, CDR1 SGHTA and CDR2 FQGTGA. V was shortened by 2 bases and J by 6 bases, with 17 bases between the two germline ends. The CDR3 DNA sequence: TGTGCCAGCAGCTTAGATCCACGGGTCCCGTCCAATGAGCAGTTCTTC. Translation: CASSLDPRVPSNEQFF.